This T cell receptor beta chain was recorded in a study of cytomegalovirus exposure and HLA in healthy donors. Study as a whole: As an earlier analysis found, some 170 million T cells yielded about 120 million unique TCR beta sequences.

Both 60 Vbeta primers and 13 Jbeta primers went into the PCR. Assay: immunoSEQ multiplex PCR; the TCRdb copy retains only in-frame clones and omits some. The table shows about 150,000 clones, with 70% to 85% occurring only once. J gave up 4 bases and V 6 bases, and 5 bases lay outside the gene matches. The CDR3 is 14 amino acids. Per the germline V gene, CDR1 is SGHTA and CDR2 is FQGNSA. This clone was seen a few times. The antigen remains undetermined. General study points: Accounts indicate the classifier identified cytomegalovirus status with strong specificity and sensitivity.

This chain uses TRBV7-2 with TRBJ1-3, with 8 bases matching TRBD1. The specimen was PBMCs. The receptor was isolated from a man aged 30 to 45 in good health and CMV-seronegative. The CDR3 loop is CASSSGGAGNTIYF. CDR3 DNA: TGTGCCAGCAGTTCAGGGGGCGCGGGAAACACCATATATTTT. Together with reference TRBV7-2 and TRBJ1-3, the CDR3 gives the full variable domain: GAGVSQSPSNKVTEKGKDVELRCDPISGHTALYWYRQSLGQGLEFLIYFQGNSAPDKSGLPSDRFSAERTGGSVSTLTIQRTQQEDSAVYLCASSSGGAGNTIYFGEGSWLTVV.